Below, one T cell receptor beta chain is given with its context. Its antigen is currently unknown. In germline, CDR1 is SGHTA, CDR2 FQGTGA. J gave up 3 bases and V 5 bases, and 20 bases lay outside the gene matches. The CDR3 runs 20 residues. Deep was the level at which the assay was run. Clones were read by immunoSEQ multiplex PCR, and TCRdb kept only the in-frame ones, dropping some. The sample lists millions of clones; around nine tenths were seen once. The entry originates in a study of shared clonotypes between healthy human individuals. Regarding the study as a whole: The low donor count limited represented genetic and exposure-history diversity. The study found about 5% of naive CD4 clonotypes shared across a handful of donors.

The TCR sequence derives from a man aged 18 to 29 in good health. The gene calls are TRBV7-3 and TRBJ2-5, with 11 nucleotides matching TRBD1. The sample comprised naive CD4+ T cells sorted from blood. This sample's subset: CD45RA+ positively selected. CDR3 residues: CASSRLLGTGGTAYKETQYF. The CDR3 nucleotides are TGTGCCAGCAGCCGGCTACTCGGGACAGGGGGAACGGCTTACAAAGAGACCCAGTACTTC.